The 30 T cell receptor beta chains below were found in one sample sequenced in a study of shared clonotypes between healthy human individuals. Clones were sequenced by immunoSEQ multiplex PCR, and TCRdb holds only the in-frame ones, with some missing. Of a few million clones listed, 80% to 95% are singletons. The sample comprised naive CD4+ T cells from PBMCs. Sample subset: CD45RA+ positively selected. The receptors here all came from a man aged 18 to 29 in good health. Some clones in this sample may be carry-over from other donors' samples.

The rearrangement joins TRBV14 to TRBJ2-2; D is perhaps TRBD1 or TRBD2 (5 bases each). This CDR3 is built from 16 residues. Germline CDR1 and CDR2: SGHDN and FVKESK. V gave up 3 bases and J gave up 1 base, with 12 bases separating them. CDR3 coding DNA: TGTGCCAGCAGCCACCTGGCTGGGGGGAACACCGGGGAGCTGTTTTTT. Residues: CASSHLAGGNTGELFF.

The genes are TRBV7-9 and TRBJ2-3; no clear D gene. Germline CDR1 reads SEHNR; CDR2 reads FQNEAQ (reference sequence). The CDR3 has 15 amino acids. Trimming stripped 1 base from V and 0 bases from J, with 8 bases between. The CDR3 reads CASSLVRSSTDTQYF. CDR3 in DNA: TGTGCCAGCAGCTTAGTCAGGTCTAGCACAGATACGCAGTATTTT. Variable domain in full (rest from reference TRBV7-9 and TRBJ2-3): DTGVSQNPRHKITKRGQNVTFRCDPISEHNRLYWYRQTLGQGPEFLTYFQNEAQLEKSRLLSDRFSAERPKGSFSTLEIQRTEQGDSAMYLCASSLVRSSTDTQYFGPGTRLTVL.

The genes are TRBV7-7 and TRBJ2-5; 10 bases agree with TRBD1. V shed 8 bases, J shed 5 bases, and the junction held 11 bases outside the gene matches. Per the germline V gene, CDR1 is SSHAT and CDR2 is FNYEAQ (reference sequence). The CDR3 extends over 15 amino acids. The CDR3 loop reads CASRAETGGAETQYF. For the CDR3, the DNA is TGTGCCAGCCGGGCGGAGACAGGGGGCGCGGAGACCCAGTACTTC. The full variable domain, in which reference TRBV7-7 and TRBJ2-5 provide the parts outside the CDR3, is GAGVSQSPRYKVTKRGQDVTLRCDPISSHATLYWYQQALGQGPEFLTYFNYEAQPDKSGLPSDRFSAERPEGSISTLTIQRTEQRDSAMYRCASRAETGGAETQYFGPGTRLLVL.

The CDR3 loop is CASSQPGLAGASYEQYF. In DNA form, the CDR3 reads TGCGCCAGCAGCCAACCGGGACTAGCGGGAGCCTCCTACGAGCAGTACTTC. The rearrangement joins TRBV4-1 to TRBJ2-7, with TRBD2 matching 14 bases. This CDR3 is built from 17 residues. J lost 0 bases, V lost 2 bases, and 3 bases had no gene match. From germline, CDR1 is MGHRA and CDR2 YSYEKL.

The chain joins TRBV10-3 to TRBJ2-3; TRBD1 matches at 7 bases. The V gene end was trimmed by 4 bases and the J gene end by 1 base; junction bases not matched to a gene: 5. The CDR3 is made up of 15 amino acids. Germline V gene lookup returns CDR1 ENHRY and CDR2 SYGVKD. The CDR3 region has the DNA TGTGCCATCAGTGCCCAAGGACAGGGCACAGATACGCAGTATTTT. As protein: CAISAQGQGTDTQYF.

This chain joins TRBV7-9 and TRBJ1-3; D is uncertain. The CDR3 spans 15 residues. V dropped 5 bases and J dropped 0 bases, with 11 bases sitting between them. Germline V gives CDR1 SEHNR, CDR2 FQNEAQ (reference sequence). In DNA, the CDR3 is TGTGCCAGCAGCCTCAATATCTACTCTGGAAACACCATATATTTT. It translates to CASSLNIYSGNTIYF.

J is TRBJ2-3 and V is TRBV5-8; D might be TRBD1 (6 bases). This CDR3 is built from 15 residues. Per the germline V gene, CDR1 is SGHTS and CDR2 is YDEGEE. The V end lost 4 bases, the J end lost 2 bases, and 14 bases lay between the germline ends. The CDR3 DNA reads as TGTGCCAGCAGCCAAGCAGGGGAGCCCACAGATACGCAGTATTTT. This translates into CASSQAGEPTDTQYF.

This chain connects TRBV28 to TRBJ1-2; 7 bases are shared with TRBD1. The trim removed 7 bases at V and 4 bases at J, leaving 12 bases unmatched. From germline, CDR1 is MDHEN and CDR2 SYDVKM. The CDR3 sequence is 15 residues long. The CDR3 loop is CASNTNRGPSYGYTF. CDR3 sequence (DNA): TGTGCCAGCAATACCAACAGGGGCCCCAGCTATGGCTACACCTTC.

The rearrangement uses TRBV4-2 and TRBJ1-3; D possibly corresponds to TRBD1 (6 bases). The CDR3 extends over 17 amino acids. Trimming left V 4 bases short and J 0 bases short, with 16 bases between. The germline V gene has CDR1 LGHNA and CDR2 YNFKEQ. The CDR3 bases are TGTGCCAGCAGCCTCGAGGGGGGGCCTGCCTCTGGAAACACCATATATTTT. Its protein is CASSLEGGPASGNTIYF.

V and J are TRBV25-1 and TRBJ1-6, with D hard to call. Germline CDR1 is MGHDK and CDR2 is SYGVNS. V was shortened by 3 bases and J by 5 bases, with 8 bases between the two germline ends. CDR3 size: 14 residues. Written as DNA, the CDR3 is TGTGCCAGCAGTGACTCTATGAATAATTCACCCCTCCACTTT. It specifies CASSDSMNNSPLHF.

With regard to this clone: Distinct nucleotide sequences in the sample also encode this CDR3. The chain joins TRBV28 to TRBJ2-6; no reliable D call. This CDR3 has 15 residues. Germline CDR1 is MDHEN and CDR2 is SYDVKM. V was shortened by 4 bases and J by 0 bases, with 7 bases between the two germline ends. The CDR3 sequence: CASSSPSSGANVLTF. The CDR3 DNA follows: TGTGCCAGCAGTTCGCCCAGCTCTGGGGCCAACGTCCTGACTTTC.

Points on this clone: This same CDR3 is encoded by further DNA sequences in the sample. This chain connects TRBV5-1 to TRBJ2-1; possibly TRBD1 for D (6 bases). The CDR3 spans 15 residues. CDR1 and CDR2 (germline): SGHRS, YFSETQ. V was clipped by 0 bases and J by 3 bases, with 10 bases between them. Here the CDR3 DNA reads TGCGCCAGCAGCTTGGGCGGCAGGGGCTACAATGAGCAGTTCTTC. This gives the protein CASSLGGRGYNEQFF.

This chain connects TRBV28 to TRBJ2-3; 11 bases map to TRBD2. Trimming at V came to 6 bases and at J to 6 bases, leaving 8 bases not matched to a gene. The CDR3 runs 15 residues. In germline, CDR1 is MDHEN, CDR2 SYDVKM. CDR3 bases: TGTGCCAGCAGCCTAGCGGGAGGAAGGAGGGATACGCAGTATTTT. Translated, it gives CASSLAGGRRDTQYF.

This sequence joins TRBV4-1 and TRBJ1-2; 9 bases match TRBD1. Germline-derived CDR1 and CDR2 are MGHRA and YSYEKL. J lost 2 bases, V lost 5 bases, and 3 bases had no gene match. The CDR3 contains 14 residues. CDR3 bases: TGCGCCAGCAGCTCAGGGACAGGGAACTATGGCTACACCTTC. Residues: CASSSGTGNYGYTF.

The J gene is TRBJ2-7, the V gene TRBV4-1; D might be TRBD1 (6 bases). The CDR3 totals 14 residues. V was clipped by 3 bases and J by 0 bases, with 9 bases between them. CDR1 MGHRA and CDR2 YSYEKL come from the germline V gene. This CDR3 reads CASSHRDNSYEQYF. As DNA, the CDR3 is TGCGCCAGCAGCCATCGGGACAACTCCTACGAGCAGTACTTC.

J is TRBJ2-7 and V is TRBV7-9; no definite D call. This CDR3 contains 13 residues. Germline V gene data show CDR1 as SEHNR and CDR2 as FQNEAQ (reference sequence). V was clipped by 5 bases and J by 2 bases, with 10 bases between them. The CDR3 here is CASSRTVTYEQYF. The CDR3 DNA reads as TGTGCCAGCAGCCGGACGGTTACCTACGAGCAGTACTTC.

The chain has TRBV5-1 and TRBJ1-1; tentative D call: TRBD1 (6 bases). The CDR3 loop spans 14 amino acids. CDR1 and CDR2 (germline): SGHRS, YFSETQ. V dropped 2 bases and J dropped 6 bases, with 14 bases sitting between them. The CDR3 coding sequence is TGCGCCAGCAGCTTCCGGGGGGCGGACGCTGAAGCTTTCTTT. It encodes CASSFRGADAEAFF.

CDR3 residues: CASSPGTSGAGPYNEQFF. The CDR3 coding sequence is TGTGCCAGCAGCCCCGGGACTAGCGGAGCGGGGCCCTACAATGAGCAGTTCTTC. The chain carries TRBV11-2 and TRBJ2-1; 11 positions match TRBD2. The length of the CDR3 is 18 residues. Germline CDR1 SGHAT, CDR2 FQNNGV. J gave up 2 bases and V 5 bases, and 11 bases lay outside the gene matches.

The J gene is TRBJ2-7, the V gene TRBV30, with D perhaps TRBD2 (5 bases). The length of the CDR3 is 14 residues. Per the germline V gene, CDR1 is GTSNPN and CDR2 is SVGIG (reference sequence). The ends were cut back, 0 bases at V and 2 bases at J, with 11 bases in the middle. The CDR3 coding sequence is TGTGCCTGGAGTGTACGGGCCGGGGCCTACGAGCAGTACTTC. This gives the protein CAWSVRAGAYEQYF.

The chain couples TRBV21-1 to TRBJ2-1; no check of the table's D call, TRBD2, against the DNA was made. TRBV21-1 is a pseudogene. The CDR3 covers 14 residues. CDR3: CASRSGDCYNEQFF. The CDR3 DNA reads as TGTGCCAGCCGCTCCGGGGACTGTTACAATGAGCAGTTCTTC.

CDR3 residues: CASSDRDRGDYGYTF. The DNA of the CDR3 is TGTGCCAGCAGTGACCGGGACAGGGGTGACTATGGCTACACCTTC. The J gene is TRBJ1-2, the V gene TRBV2, with 10 bases matching TRBD1. The V segment lost 3 bases and the J segment 3 bases; nucleotides outside the gene matches: 4. This CDR3 comprises 15 residues. The germline V gene encodes CDR1 SNHLY and CDR2 FYNNEI.

J is TRBJ2-2 and V is TRBV28; D may be TRBD1 (6 bases). V lost 7 bases to trimming and J lost 5 bases, with 17 bases between them. Germline-derived CDR1 and CDR2 are MDHEN and SYDVKM. The CDR3 contains 15 residues. Written as DNA, the CDR3 is TGTGCCAGCAATAAACCGGGACACACGACCGGGGAGCTGTTTTTT. Its translation: CASNKPGHTTGELFF.

This rearrangement joins TRBV7-6 to TRBJ2-7; 14 bases align to TRBD2. The V gene end was trimmed by 5 bases and the J gene end by 4 bases; junction bases not matched to a gene: 10. The V gene's germline CDR1 is SGHVS and CDR2 FNYEAQ. The CDR3 runs to 17 residues. The CDR3 coding sequence is TGTGCCAGCAGCCCACGATTCGGACTAGCGGGGGGATACGAGCAGTACTTC. Translated: CASSPRFGLAGGYEQYF. The complete variable domain, with remaining parts taken from reference TRBV7-6 and TRBJ2-7, reads GAGVSQSPRYKVTKRGQDVALRCDPISGHVSLYWYRQALGQGPEFLTYFNYEAQQDKSGLPNDRFSAERPEGSISTLTIQRTEQRDSAMYRCASSPRFGLAGGYEQYFGPGTRLTVT.

The J gene is TRBJ2-7, the V gene TRBV7-9; tentatively, D is TRBD2 (6 bases). CDR3 length: 14 amino acids. V was clipped by 4 bases and J by 6 bases, with 16 bases between them. Per germline, CDR1 SEHNR and CDR2 FQNEAQ (reference sequence). The CDR3 DNA reads TGTGCCAGCAGCTCGGGGGTGAGGCACCGCGAGCAGTACTTC. This gives the protein CASSSGVRHREQYF.

V usage is TRBV7-2 and J usage is TRBJ1-4; 8 nucleotides agree with TRBD1. This CDR3 comprises 15 residues. Germline trimming cut 5 bases from V and 8 bases from J; bases unmatched to any gene: 10. Germline V gives CDR1 SGHTA, CDR2 FQGNSA. The CDR3 loop reads CASSPRTGLREKLFF. The CDR3 DNA reads as TGTGCCAGCAGCCCGCGGACAGGGCTCCGGGAAAAACTGTTTTTT.

The V gene is TRBV29-1, the J gene TRBJ2-3; perhaps TRBD2 as D (6 bases). Trimming cost V 4 bases and J 2 bases, with 16 bases left between them. Germline V CDR1 and CDR2: SQVTM, ANQGSEA. The CDR3 extends over 15 amino acids. CDR3: CSVGGGWGNTDTQYF. CDR3 coding DNA: TGCAGCGTTGGGGGAGGTTGGGGAAACACAGATACGCAGTATTTT.

J is TRBJ2-2 and V is TRBV7-3; 7 bases align to TRBD2. The CDR3 consists of 15 residues. CDR1 is SGHTA and CDR2 is FQGTGA in the germline V gene. V lost 2 bases to trimming and J lost 4 bases; unmatched junction nucleotides: 4. The CDR3 protein is CASSLAGVGTGELFF. In DNA form, the CDR3 reads TGTGCCAGCAGCTTAGCGGGAGTTGGCACCGGGGAGCTGTTTTTT. Supplemented by reference TRBV7-3 and TRBJ2-2, the full variable domain reads GAGVSQTPSNKVTEKGKYVELRCDPISGHTALYWYRQSLGQGPEFLIYFQGTGAADDSGLPNDRFFAVRPEGSVSTLKIQRTERGDSAVYLCASSLAGVGTGELFFGEGSRLTVL.

The genes are TRBV28 and TRBJ2-7; 12 bases are shared with TRBD2. CDR1 is MDHEN, CDR2 SYDVKM, per germline. V was clipped by 4 bases and J by 9 bases; unmatched bases: 10. There are 15 residues in the CDR3. In DNA, the CDR3 is TGTGCCAGCAGTTCCGGGACTAGCGGGCCCTTCGGGCAGTACTTC. Its translation is CASSSGTSGPFGQYF.

CDR3 DNA: TGTGCCGCACGGGACGGGAGCTCCTACGAGCAGTACTTC. It yields the protein CAARDGSSYEQYF. This sequence joins TRBV19 and TRBJ2-7, with D perhaps TRBD2 (6 bases). Trimming left V 11 bases short and J 0 bases short, with 14 bases between. CDR1 LNHDA and CDR2 SQIVND come from the germline V gene (reference sequence). The CDR3 has 13 residues.

This clone was observed once. The chain joins TRBV18 to TRBJ2-5, with unresolved D. The germline CDR1 and CDR2 sequences are KGHSH and LQKENI. CDR3 length equals 17 residues. The V and J ends lost 2 bases and 5 bases respectively, with 21 bases between them. DNA for the CDR3: TGTGCCAGCTCACCAACAATGTACGGCCCCAGCAGCGAGACCCAGTACTTC. This encodes CASSPTMYGPSSETQYF.